These 8 T cell receptor beta chains were all obtained from the same sample, sequenced in a study of blood T cell repertoires in COVID-19. The protocol was immunoSEQ multiplex PCR, while the TCRdb copy is restricted to in-frame clones and leaves out a portion. The table lists roughly 150,000 clones, about 79% of them singletons. The sequenced sample consisted of peripheral blood. The receptor source for this set is a woman in her 50s in a cohort sampled during active or convalescent COVID-19.

V usage is TRBV7-2 and J usage is TRBJ1-3; 7 bases map to TRBD1. The CDR3 has 15 residues. Germline V CDR1 and CDR2: SGHTA, FQGNSA. Losses at the gene ends were 4 bases for V and 2 bases for J; bases not matched to a gene: 5. Written as DNA, the CDR3 is TGTGCCAGCAGCTACCAACAGGGGACTGGAAACACCATATATTTT. This translates into CASSYQQGTGNTIYF.

The chain recombines TRBV18 with TRBJ2-3; D not certain. V was pared by 1 base and J by 0 bases, with 14 bases between. The CDR3 length is 17 residues. The germline V gene has CDR1 KGHSH and CDR2 LQKENI. CDR3 protein: CASSPRMAASSTDTQYF. The CDR3 region has the DNA TGTGCCAGCTCACCACGGATGGCGGCCTCTAGCACAGATACGCAGTATTTT.

The CDR3 nucleotides read TGTGCCAGCAGCCGTGGGACTAGCGAAACAGATACGCAGTATTTT. It is translated as CASSRGTSETDTQYF. This chain links TRBV5-5 with TRBJ2-3, with 10 bases matching TRBD2. Looked up from germline, CDR1 is SGHKS and CDR2 is YYEKEE (reference sequence). CDR3 length equals 15 residues. The J segment lost 3 bases and the V segment lost 4 bases, leaving 5 bases of the junction unmatched. The whole variable domain, filled in from reference TRBV5-5 and TRBJ2-3, reads DAGVTQSPTHLIKTRGQQVTLRCSPISGHKSVSWYQQVLGQGPQFIFQYYEKEERGRGNFPDRFSARQFPNYSSELNVNALLLGDSALYLCASSRGTSETDTQYFGPGTRLTVL.

This clone was counted only a few times. The chain uses TRBV3-1 (or the pseudogene TRBV3-2) and TRBJ2-7; TRBD1 is a possible D gene (5 bases). The germline V gene has CDR1 LGHDT and CDR2 YNNKEL (reference sequence). Trimming stripped 1 base from V and 1 base from J, with 8 bases between. This CDR3 is 14 amino acids long. CDR3 protein: CASSQGGLSYEQYF. Written as DNA, the CDR3 is TGTGCCAGCAGCCAAGGGGGCTTATCCTACGAGCAGTACTTC.

The V call is TRBV11-2, the J call TRBJ1-1; D remains ambiguous. Trimming stripped 6 bases from V and 1 base from J, with 15 bases between. Germline CDR1 SGHAT, CDR2 FQNNGV. The CDR3 is made up of 15 amino acids. CDR3 protein: CASSRRVSANTEAFF. CDR3 coding DNA: TGTGCCAGCAGTCGGAGGGTTTCGGCGAACACTGAAGCTTTCTTT.

J is TRBJ2-3 and V is TRBV5-1; TRBD1 matches 9 bases. Germline lookup yields CDR1 SGHRS and CDR2 YFSETQ. The CDR3 is 14 residues long. The V segment lost 6 bases and the J segment 4 bases; nucleotides outside the gene matches: 6. CDR3 nucleotide sequence: TGCGCCAGCAAAGTGGGACAGGGATCAGATACGCAGTATTTT. This sequence encodes CASKVGQGSDTQYF.

The chain couples TRBV4-1 to TRBJ2-7; D unresolved. V lost 1 base and J 0 bases, leaving 7 bases between the germline ends. The CDR3 has 14 amino acids. CDR1 is MGHRA, CDR2 YSYEKL, per germline. CDR3 protein: CASSQGYGSYEQYF. The CDR3 nucleotides are TGCGCCAGCAGCCAAGGATACGGCTCCTACGAGCAGTACTTC.

In this sample, this clone turned up a few times. The chain recombines TRBV24-1 with TRBJ2-3; TRBD1 is a possible D gene (8 bases). The CDR3 is 15 amino acids. In germline, CDR1 is KGHDR, CDR2 SFDVKD. V gave up 1 base and J gave up 6 bases, with 13 bases separating them. The chain's CDR3 is CATSDFTGGGDTQYF. CDR3 coding DNA: TGTGCCACCAGTGATTTTACAGGGGGAGGGGATACGCAGTATTTT.